The clone carrying this T cell receptor beta chain was picked up a small number of times. What it recognizes is unknown. Germline values: CDR1 KGHSH, CDR2 LQKENI. The V end was cut by 5 bases, the J end by 0 bases, with 11 bases between. This CDR3 spans 15 amino acids. The sample originates from a study of cytomegalovirus exposure and HLA in healthy donors. Study overall: In an earlier analysis, around 100 million unique TCR beta sequences were found from approximately 170 million T cells.

Findings and caveats of the study: Presence/absence analyses rested on an assumption that sequencing depth was roughly uniform across donors. Cytomegalovirus-associated TCR beta chains were listed, numbering more than 150. Of the V segments, some could not be distinguished, including TRBV6-2 and TRBV6-3, and were excluded.

Amplification used 60 Vbeta primers and 13 Jbeta primers. Repertoires were generated with immunoSEQ multiplex PCR, while TCRdb's copy carries only in-frame clones and drops some. This sample has fewer than 200,000 clones, with approximately 81% found just once. This TCR was sampled from a male donor in good health and CMV-seronegative. Sequenced material: PBMCs. The V and J genes are TRBV18 and TRBJ1-3; D is unclear. The chain's CDR3 is CASSAKQFSGNTIYF. The CDR3, as DNA: TGTGCCAGCTCAGCCAAACAGTTCTCTGGAAACACCATATATTTT.